This T cell receptor beta chain was identified during a study of OX40 agonist ivuxolimab in advanced cancers. Study summary: A diagnosis of hepatocellular carcinoma, melanoma, renal cell or head and neck cancer was present in dose-escalation patients. Antecedent anti-PD-1, anti-PD-L1 or anti-CTLA-4 therapy was permissible, with approximately 44% having received some. Whole-study findings and limits: Clonal expansion from baseline to week 6 occurred in both CD4+ and CD8+ T cells. Average numbers of expanded clones were greater in CD8+ T cells than in CD4+.

The repertoire was sequenced with immunoSEQ multiplex PCR; TCRdb's copy has only in-frame clones and lacks some. The table has approximately 100,000 clones, around nine tenths seen once. Trimming pared 4 bases from V and 5 bases from J, leaving 22 bases between. The CDR3 runs 17 residues. Per germline, CDR1 LGHNA and CDR2 YNFKEQ. As concerns this clone: The antigen remains unidentified.

The TCR was taken from an adult with an advanced solid tumor such as melanoma, head and neck, liver or kidney cancer. The sample was CD4+ or CD8+ T cells sorted from blood, taken in a trial of the OX40 agonist ivuxolimab. The chain has TRBV4-2 and TRBJ2-3, with TRBD1 as a possible D gene (5 bases). CDR3 nucleotides: TGTGCCAGCAGCCTCCTACCCCCTACGCAGCAGGGAGATACGCAGTATTTT. It is translated as CASSLLPPTQQGDTQYF.